The clone carrying this TCR beta chain has a single count. This record comes from a study of blood T cell repertoires in COVID-19. Here immunoSEQ multiplex PCR was the method, and the copy in TCRdb shows in-frame clones only, minus some. This table holds around 220,000 clones, approximately 90% found once. The V gene lost 4 bases and the J gene lost 3 bases, with 12 bases spanning the gap. Germline values: CDR1 MDHEN, CDR2 SYDVKM. This CDR3 comprises 14 residues. The TCR was taken from a woman under 30 who had recovered from COVID-19. The specimen was PBMCs or T cells enriched from blood (not recorded which). J is TRBJ1-1 and V is TRBV28, with a possible D match to TRBD1 (6 bases). CDR3 amino acids: CASSSLRGYTEAFF. CDR3 bases: TGTGCCAGCAGTTCGCTAAGGGGGTACACTGAAGCTTTCTTT. Combining the CDR3 with reference TRBV28 and TRBJ1-1 gives the whole variable domain DVKVTQSSRYLVKRTGEKVFLECVQDMDHENMFWYRQDPGLGLRLIYFSYDVKMKEKGDIPEGYSVSREKKERFSLILESASTNQTSMYLCASSSLRGYTEAFFGQGTRLTVV.